The following is a T cell receptor (beta chain) sequence with its context. Its target is unknown. This sample stems from a study of graft-versus-host responses after intestinal transplantation. For the study at large: Transplant types were multivisceral, liver-intestinal, or isolated intestinal. Uniformly, recipients were administered anti-thymocyte globulin induction with subsequent tacrolimus and steroids for approximately three years.

Regarding the study as a whole: GvH clones were identified in recipient marrow, with some first appearing in ileum or blood.

TCRdb keeps only in-frame clones here, not all; method: immunoSEQ multiplex PCR. The sample includes around 130,000 clones, 90% to 95% seen only once; the top ten take around 0.15%. The TCR sequence derives from a human donor who received an intestinal transplant. The specimen was unstimulated CD4+ T cells sorted from spleen or lymph node cells, collected before intestinal transplant.

The CDR3 region has the DNA TGTGCCAGCAGTGAAGCGCCGGGGACTAGCGCTCCGCAGTTCTTC. Translated, it gives CASSEAPGTSAPQFF. The chain combines TRBV2 with TRBJ2-1, with TRBD2 matching 10 bases. J lost 12 bases, V lost 0 bases, and 8 bases had no gene match. The CDR3 is made up of 15 amino acids. Germline V gene sequence: CDR1 SNHLY, CDR2 FYNNEI.